These 31 T cell receptor beta chains came from one sample sequenced in a study of cytomegalovirus exposure and HLA in healthy donors. Vbeta (60) and Jbeta (13) primers were used in the PCR. Here immunoSEQ multiplex PCR was the method, and the copy in TCRdb shows in-frame clones only, minus some. The profile shows about 130,000 clones, 65% to 85% of them singletons. Sequencing input: PBMCs. These receptor sequences come from a man aged 18 to 30 in good health and CMV-seropositive.

The rearrangement uses TRBV7-2 and TRBJ2-5; weak D call: TRBD2 (5 bases). Germline V gives CDR1 SGHTA, CDR2 FQGNSA. The CDR3 spans 15 residues. Trimming pared 5 bases from V and 4 bases from J, leaving 17 bases between. The DNA of the CDR3 is TGTGCCAGCAGCCCGGTGAGGGTGAGTGGAGAGACCCAGTACTTC. This translates into CASSPVRVSGETQYF.

This sequence joins TRBV7-9 and TRBJ2-6; a possible D gene is TRBD1 (6 bases). Germline loops: CDR1 SEHNR, CDR2 FQNEAQ (reference sequence). V was cut by 5 bases and J by 3 bases, with 11 bases left in between. The CDR3 extends over 15 amino acids. CDR3 in amino acids: CASSPNRVGANVLTF. CDR3 bases: TGTGCCAGCAGCCCAAACAGGGTTGGGGCCAACGTCCTGACTTTC.

Only a few counts were recorded for this clone. J is TRBJ2-5 and V is TRBV2; 7 nucleotides match TRBD2. The CDR3 totals 13 residues. Germline CDR1 and CDR2: SNHLY and FYNNEI. The V segment lost 5 bases and the J segment 4 bases; nucleotides outside the gene matches: 4. This CDR3 is CASSREAGETQYF. Written as DNA, the CDR3 is TGTGCCAGCAGTCGGGAGGCCGGAGAGACCCAGTACTTC. The entire variable domain, with the rest obtained from reference TRBV2 and TRBJ2-5, is as follows: EPEVTQTPSHQVTQMGQEVILRCVPISNHLYFYWYRQILGQKVEFLVSFYNNEISEKSEIFDDQFSVERPDGSNFTLKIRSTKLEDSAMYFCASSREAGETQYFGPGTRLLVL.

The chain joins TRBV4-1 to TRBJ1-1; 9 positions agree with TRBD1. J was trimmed by 3 bases and V by 4 bases; bases with no gene match: 15. The CDR3 is 18 residues long. Germline V gene sequence: CDR1 MGHRA, CDR2 YSYEKL. In DNA form, the CDR3 reads TGCGCCAGCAGCCGGTGGGGGGACAGGGCCGGGTTGGACACTGAAGCTTTCTTT. Encoded protein: CASSRWGDRAGLDTEAFF.

The chain carries TRBV27 and TRBJ2-7; 12 positions match TRBD2. From germline, CDR1 is MNHEY and CDR2 SMNVEV (reference sequence). The CDR3 extends over 15 amino acids. Trimming took 5 bases from V and 3 from J; bases not matched to a gene: 5. CDR3 nucleotides: TGTGCCAGCAGTAGGACTAGCGGGGAGATCTACGAGCAGTACTTC. Translating it yields CASSRTSGEIYEQYF.

The CDR3 sequence: CACHWQGRAGELFF. The CDR3 DNA reads as TGTGCCTGTCATTGGCAGGGGCGGGCCGGGGAGCTGTTTTTT. The chain has TRBV30 and TRBJ2-2; D is perhaps TRBD1 (6 bases). There are 14 residues in the CDR3. The V end lost 6 bases, the J end lost 6 bases, and 17 bases lay between the germline ends. Germline V gene lookup returns CDR1 GTSNPN and CDR2 SVGIG (reference sequence). Based on the CDR3 plus reference TRBV30 and TRBJ2-2, the full variable domain is SQTIHQWPATLVQPVGSPLSLECTVEGTSNPNLYWYRQAAGRGLQLLFYSVGIGQISSEVPQNLSASRPQDRQFILSSKKLLLSDSGFYLCACHWQGRAGELFFGEGSRLTVL.

The chain joins TRBV11-2 to TRBJ2-3, with TRBD2 matching 9 bases. CDR3 size: 15 residues. The junction had 4 bases not matched to a gene; V was cut back by 0 bases and J by 6 bases. Germline V CDR1 and CDR2: SGHAT, FQNNGV. The CDR3, as DNA: TGTGCCAGCAGCTTAGATCCCAGCGGGGGGGATACGCAGTATTTT. Residues: CASSLDPSGGDTQYF.

This clone was seen once. The rearrangement uses TRBV7-2 and TRBJ2-7; D might be TRBD2 (6 bases). The germline gives CDR1 SGHTA, CDR2 FQGNSA. The CDR3 has 13 amino acids. V was pared by 5 bases and J by 3 bases, with 11 bases between. CDR3: CASSLREVYEQYF. CDR3 nucleotide sequence: TGTGCCAGCAGCCTAAGGGAGGTCTACGAGCAGTACTTC.

This clone was counted a single time. The chain couples TRBV5-1 to TRBJ1-1; D is unclear. Per the germline V gene, CDR1 is SGHRS and CDR2 is YFSETQ. The CDR3 is made up of 14 amino acids. V lost 3 bases and J 2 bases, leaving 11 bases between the germline ends. The CDR3 DNA follows: TGCGCCAGCAGCTCCAGGACGGGAAACACTGAAGCTTTCTTT. Translated: CASSSRTGNTEAFF.

The chain carries TRBV7-9 and TRBJ2-3; D is undetermined. Germline CDR1 and CDR2: SEHNR and FQNEAQ (reference sequence). Trimming stripped 2 bases from V and 4 bases from J, with 4 bases between. This CDR3 is 12 amino acids long. CDR3 nucleotide sequence: TGTGCCAGCAGCTTAACACCAGATACGCAGTATTTT. This translates into CASSLTPDTQYF.

This clone was counted a few times. This chain links TRBV5-1 with TRBJ1-3, with 8 bases matching TRBD1. Germline assignment: CDR1 SGHRS and CDR2 YFSETQ. The CDR3 is 16 residues long. The V gene end was trimmed by 5 bases and the J gene end by 0 bases; junction bases not matched to a gene: 7. This chain's CDR3 is CASSDQGASSGNTIYF. DNA of the CDR3: TGCGCCAGCAGTGATCAGGGGGCGTCCTCTGGAAACACCATATATTTT.

This clone came up once. The chain recombines TRBV6-4 with TRBJ2-1; 10 nucleotides match TRBD2. Trimming took 2 bases from V and 3 from J; bases not matched to a gene: 1. The germline V gene encodes CDR1 MRHNA and CDR2 SNTAGT. The CDR3 totals 15 residues. DNA for the CDR3: TGTGCCAGCAGTGACCGGACTAGCGGCTACAATGAGCAGTTCTTC. This encodes CASSDRTSGYNEQFF.

The count of this clone is one. The V and J genes are TRBV6-1 and TRBJ1-5; D gene ambiguous. The CDR3 is 14 residues long. CDR1 MNHNS and CDR2 SASEGT come from the germline V gene. Trimming took 5 bases from V and 5 from J, leaving 13 bases between them. CDR3 DNA: TGTGCCAGCAGTCCGGAGGGCTTGCATCAGCCCCAGCATTTT. This gives the protein CASSPEGLHQPQHF.

The chain couples TRBV19 to TRBJ1-2; 7 nucleotides line up with TRBD1. The CDR3 consists of 17 residues. The J segment lost 1 base and the V segment lost 4 bases, leaving 12 bases of the junction unmatched. Looked up from germline, CDR1 is LNHDA and CDR2 is SQIVND (reference sequence). The CDR3: CASSSSRAGGYNYGYTF. Written as DNA, the CDR3 is TGTGCCAGTAGTAGCTCGAGGGCAGGGGGATATAACTATGGCTACACCTTC.

This chain links TRBV5-1 with TRBJ2-7; 8 bases align to TRBD1. Germline CDR1 and CDR2: SGHRS and YFSETQ. Trimming took 4 bases from V and 7 from J; bases not matched to a gene: 13. This CDR3 contains 15 residues. CDR3 sequence: CASSLFTGGFEEQYF. CDR3 nucleotides: TGCGCCAGCAGCCTATTTACAGGGGGGTTTGAGGAGCAGTACTTC. The full variable domain, with the rest looked up from reference TRBV5-1 and TRBJ2-7, is KAGVTQTPRYLIKTRGQQVTLSCSPISGHRSVSWYQQTPGQGLQFLFEYFSETQRNKGNFPGRFSGRQFSNSRSEMNVSTLELGDSALYLCASSLFTGGFEEQYFGPGTRLTVT.

The V call is TRBV14, the J call TRBJ2-1, with D possibly matching TRBD2 (6 bases). Germline values: CDR1 SGHDN, CDR2 FVKESK. The CDR3 has 16 residues. V was shortened by 1 base and J by 3 bases, with 13 bases between the two germline ends. The DNA of the CDR3 is TGTGCCAGCAGCCAAGCCCGCGGGGCGTACTACAATGAGCAGTTCTTC. Translated, it gives CASSQARGAYYNEQFF.

Only one count was recorded for this clone. This chain links TRBV5-4 with TRBJ1-2, with TRBD1 as a possible D gene (6 bases). From germline, CDR1 is SGHNT and CDR2 YYREEE (reference sequence). V lost 4 bases, J lost 0 bases, and 19 bases lay in between. The CDR3 spans 17 residues. CDR3 sequence: CASSHPGGALANYGYTF. CDR3 in DNA: TGTGCCAGCAGCCATCCGGGGGGGGCCCTTGCTAACTATGGCTACACCTTC. Complete variable domain (other parts from reference TRBV5-4 and TRBJ1-2): ETGVTQSPTHLIKTRGQQVTLRCSSQSGHNTVSWYQQALGQGPQFIFQYYREEENGRGNFPPRFSGLQFPNYSSELNVNALELDDSALYLCASSHPGGALANYGYTFGSGTRLTVV.

In DNA form, the CDR3 reads TGTGCCACCAGAGCCCTGGACAGGCCAACTAATGAAAAACTGTTTTTT. This codes for CATRALDRPTNEKLFF. The chain has TRBV15 and TRBJ1-4; 7 bases fit TRBD1. The V gene's germline CDR1 is LNHNV and CDR2 YYDKDF (reference sequence). The CDR3 covers 16 residues. Unmatched junction bases numbered 7, after V lost 6 bases and J lost 0 bases.

The chain couples TRBV15 to TRBJ2-1, with 7 nucleotides matching TRBD1. This CDR3 is 15 amino acids long. J lost 12 bases, V lost 1 base, and 12 bases had no gene match. Germline values: CDR1 LNHNV, CDR2 YYDKDF (reference sequence). The chain's CDR3 is CATSRGGGGYIAQFF. CDR3 nucleotides: TGTGCCACCAGCAGAGGAGGGGGCGGGTATATTGCGCAGTTCTTC.

This chain links TRBV9 with TRBJ2-3, with unresolved D. V gave up 0 bases and J gave up 1 base, with 6 bases separating them. The CDR3 length is 14 residues. The germline CDR1 and CDR2 sequences are SGDLS and YYNGEE. The CDR3 reads CASSVGPGTDTQYF. The CDR3 DNA reads as TGTGCCAGCAGCGTAGGCCCGGGCACAGATACGCAGTATTTT.

The genes are TRBV7-2 and TRBJ2-7; tentatively, D is TRBD1 (6 bases). Germline V gene sequence: CDR1 SGHTA, CDR2 FQGNSA. The CDR3 is 14 residues long. Trimming left V 2 bases short and J 0 bases short, with 8 bases between. In DNA, the CDR3 is TGTGCCAGCAGCTTACAGGGGAGCTCCTACGAGCAGTACTTC. This translates into CASSLQGSSYEQYF. The variable domain in full, with the rest retrieved from reference TRBV7-2 and TRBJ2-7, is GAGVSQSPSNKVTEKGKDVELRCDPISGHTALYWYRQSLGQGLEFLIYFQGNSAPDKSGLPSDRFSAERTGGSVSTLTIQRTQQEDSAVYLCASSLQGSSYEQYFGPGTRLTVT.

The chain links TRBV7-9 to TRBJ2-5; 9 nucleotides match TRBD2. The CDR3 has 17 residues. V lost 1 base, J lost 4 bases, and 10 bases stayed unmatched. Germline loops: CDR1 SEHNR, CDR2 FQNEAQ (reference sequence). The CDR3 protein is CASSLEEGGRARETQYF. DNA of the CDR3: TGTGCCAGCAGCTTAGAGGAAGGCGGGAGGGCCCGAGAGACCCAGTACTTC.

The chain uses TRBV4-3 and TRBJ1-4; no definite D call. V lost 0 bases and J 6 bases, leaving 11 bases between the germline ends. Germline loops: CDR1 LGHNA, CDR2 YSLEER. This CDR3 is built from 15 residues. The CDR3: CASSQEGGRDEKLFF. The CDR3 region has the DNA TGCGCCAGCAGCCAAGAGGGAGGAAGAGATGAAAAACTGTTTTTT.

The chain carries TRBV30 and TRBJ1-2, with D uncertain. The germline CDR1 and CDR2 sequences are GTSNPN and SVGIG (reference sequence). The CDR3 runs 12 residues. The V and J ends lost 2 bases and 4 bases respectively, with 8 bases between them. The CDR3 loop reads CAWSPPPYGYTF. The CDR3 DNA is TGTGCCTGGAGTCCTCCCCCCTATGGCTACACCTTC.

This clone has more than one count but fewer than ten. The gene calls are TRBV6-5 and TRBJ2-7, with D tentatively TRBD1 (6 bases). The CDR3 covers 14 residues. Germline V gene sequence: CDR1 MNHEY, CDR2 SVGAGI. V lost 10 bases and J lost 3, with 19 bases in between. The CDR3 loop reads CATSLKLQGYEQYF. The CDR3, as DNA: TGTGCCACCTCATTAAAACTACAGGGCTACGAGCAGTACTTC.

The chain uses TRBV19 and TRBJ2-2, with a possible D match to TRBD2 (6 bases). V was trimmed by 2 bases and J by 5 bases, leaving 18 bases between them. The germline V gene has CDR1 LNHDA and CDR2 SQIVND (reference sequence). The CDR3 covers 17 residues. The CDR3 here is CASSIRVGSAGTGELFF. The CDR3 DNA reads as TGTGCCAGTAGTATACGGGTCGGGAGTGCCGGGACCGGGGAGCTGTTTTTT. Full variable domain (missing parts from reference TRBV19 and TRBJ2-2): DGGITQSPKYLFRKEGQNVTLSCEQNLNHDAMYWYRQDPGQGLRLIYYSQIVNDFQKGDIAEGYSVSREKKESFPLTVTSAQKNPTAFYLCASSIRVGSAGTGELFFGEGSRLTVL.

The rearrangement uses TRBV5-1 and TRBJ1-4; 9 positions match TRBD1. V was clipped by 4 bases and J by 3 bases; unmatched bases: 4. The CDR3 consists of 15 residues. Germline CDR1 reads SGHRS; CDR2 reads YFSETQ. The CDR3 sequence: CASSARQGANEKLFF. For the CDR3, the DNA is TGCGCCAGCAGCGCCAGACAGGGGGCTAATGAAAAACTGTTTTTT.

The gene calls are TRBV6-5 and TRBJ2-7; 11 nucleotides agree with TRBD1. This CDR3 comprises 14 residues. Germline CDR1 reads MNHEY; CDR2 reads SVGAGI. With 10 bases clipped from V and 6 bases from J, the junction kept 11 bases outside the gene matches. The chain's CDR3 is CATLSGTGGTEQYF. The CDR3 region has the DNA TGTGCCACATTATCAGGGACAGGGGGGACCGAGCAGTACTTC.

The chain links TRBV4-2 to TRBJ2-7, with TRBD1 matching 9 bases. Trimming took 3 bases from V and 2 from J; bases not matched to a gene: 8. The CDR3 totals 16 residues. Germline CDR1 LGHNA, CDR2 YNFKEQ. The CDR3 protein is CASSHLQGAEAYEQYF. CDR3 nucleotides: TGTGCCAGCAGCCATCTACAGGGGGCGGAAGCCTACGAGCAGTACTTC.

This clone was seen once. The rearrangement uses TRBV30 and TRBJ1-3; D may be TRBD1 (6 bases). V lost 2 bases to trimming and J lost 0 bases, with 11 bases between them. This CDR3 has 15 residues. Looked up from germline, CDR1 is GTSNPN and CDR2 is SVGIG (reference sequence). The CDR3 spells CAWSNDRSSGNTIYF. CDR3 sequence (DNA): TGTGCCTGGAGTAACGACAGGAGCTCTGGAAACACCATATATTTT.

The chain carries TRBV6-6 and TRBJ1-2, with 10 bases fitting TRBD1. CDR3 length: 14 amino acids. The J segment lost 4 bases and the V segment lost 6 bases, leaving 5 bases of the junction unmatched. Germline V lookup: CDR1 MNHNY, CDR2 SVGAGI (reference sequence). CDR3 sequence: CASSETGGLYGYTF. As DNA, the CDR3 is TGTGCCAGCAGCGAGACAGGGGGCCTCTATGGCTACACCTTC.